One and the same sample provided the 19 T cell receptor beta chains below, sequenced in a study of a mutant IDH1 vaccine in newly diagnosed glioma. The antigens of these receptors remain unknown. Sequencing was performed with immunoSEQ multiplex PCR; in TCRdb, only in-frame clones are kept and a portion is missing. The data show roughly 60,000 clones, about 84% seen once. Time point reported: week 11, during vaccination. Doses consisted of 300 ug of mutant IDH1 20-mer peptide each, paired with topical imiquimod. Here the sequenced sample was PBMCs, taken from a glioma patient whose treatment included an IDH1 peptide vaccine. The receptors stem from a man aged 25-40 years with glioma.

This clone occurred a few times. This chain links TRBV29-1 with TRBJ1-1; possible D gene TRBD1, 6 bases. V was pared by 7 bases and J by 5 bases, with 17 bases between. The CDR3 length is 13 residues. The germline CDR1 and CDR2 sequences are SQVTM and ANQGSEA. Here the CDR3 DNA reads TGCAGCGAGTTAGGACAGTTGGGGACTGAAGCTTTCTTT. Protein: CSELGQLGTEAFF.

The chain joins TRBV7-2 to TRBJ2-1; TRBD2 agrees at 7 bases. The V and J ends lost 4 bases and 3 bases, in that order; junction bases with no gene match: 6. The CDR3 has 15 residues. Germline CDR1 and CDR2: SGHTA and FQGNSA. CDR3 sequence: CASSSSGGFYNEQFF. CDR3 in DNA: TGTGCCAGCAGCTCTAGCGGCGGGTTCTACAATGAGCAGTTCTTC. The variable domain in full, with the rest retrieved from reference TRBV7-2 and TRBJ2-1, is GAGVSQSPSNKVTEKGKDVELRCDPISGHTALYWYRQSLGQGLEFLIYFQGNSAPDKSGLPSDRFSAERTGGSVSTLTIQRTQQEDSAVYLCASSSSGGFYNEQFFGPGTRLTVL.

The chain couples TRBV19 to TRBJ1-1; possible D gene TRBD1, 5 bases. V was shortened by 5 bases and J by 6 bases, with 13 bases between the two germline ends. Per the germline V gene, CDR1 is LNHDA and CDR2 is SQIVND (reference sequence). The CDR3 is made up of 13 amino acids. The CDR3 region has the DNA TGTGCCAGTAGTGAATGGGGGGGAGCTGAAGCTTTCTTT. This gives the protein CASSEWGGAEAFF.

The chain has TRBV1 and TRBJ2-5; TRBD2 is the table's D call and was not checked against the DNA. TRBV1 is shown as a pseudogene. This CDR3 spans 18 amino acids. The CDR3 reads CTSSQEAGGGPLGETQYF. The DNA for the CDR3 is TGCACCAGCAGCCAAGAGGCGGGCGGGGGCCCCTTGGGTGAGACCCAGTACTTC.

This chain connects TRBV27 to TRBJ2-7; tentative D call: TRBD1 (5 bases). Germline CDR1 reads MNHEY; CDR2 reads SMNVEV (reference sequence). Trimming took 3 bases from V and 5 from J, leaving 11 bases between them. The CDR3 has 13 amino acids. CDR3 sequence (DNA): TGTGCCAGCAGTTTGGGTCGCAGGGACGAGCAGTACTTC. Translation: CASSLGRRDEQYF.

This chain joins TRBV20-1 and TRBJ1-2; D may be TRBD1 (5 bases). The CDR3 spans 11 residues. V shed 5 bases and J shed 7 bases, with 11 bases lying between them. Germline V gene data show CDR1 as DFQATT and CDR2 as SNEGSKA (reference sequence). CDR3 coding DNA: TGCAGTGCTGGAGGGGTGGGTGGCTACACCTTC. It yields the protein CSAGGVGGYTF.

The V and J genes are TRBV6-1 and TRBJ2-7; 10 bases align to TRBD1. CDR1 and CDR2 from the germline V gene are MNHNS and SASEGT. The CDR3 sequence is 13 residues long. V was clipped by 6 bases and J by 5 bases; unmatched bases: 4. DNA for the CDR3: TGTGCCAGCAGATGGACAGGGGGGGACGAGCAGTACTTC. Translated, it gives CASRWTGGDEQYF.

The CDR3 DNA is TGTGCCAGCAGCTCTAGCGGGGGGTCAGATACGCAGTATTTT. Its translation is CASSSSGGSDTQYF. This chain links TRBV7-3 with TRBJ2-3; 11 bases are a match to TRBD2. This CDR3 is built from 14 residues. V lost 4 bases to trimming and J lost 4 bases; unmatched junction nucleotides: 1. The germline CDR1 and CDR2 sequences are SGHTA and FQGTGA. The full variable domain, rest sourced from reference TRBV7-3 and TRBJ2-3, is GAGVSQTPSNKVTEKGKYVELRCDPISGHTALYWYRQSLGQGPEFLIYFQGTGAADDSGLPNDRFFAVRPEGSVSTLKIQRTERGDSAVYLCASSSSGGSDTQYFGPGTRLTVL.

This clone is a singleton in its sample. The genes are TRBV5-4 and TRBJ2-5; the D gene is possibly TRBD1 (5 bases). CDR1 and CDR2 from the germline V gene are SGHNT and YYREEE (reference sequence). This CDR3 region has 13 residues. The V end was cut by 2 bases, the J end by 0 bases, with 5 bases between. CDR3 sequence (DNA): TGTGCCAGCAGCTTACAGGACCAAGAGACCCAGTACTTC. This encodes CASSLQDQETQYF.

The chain links TRBV27 to TRBJ1-2; TRBD1 is a possible D gene (6 bases). The germline CDR1 and CDR2 sequences are MNHEY and SMNVEV (reference sequence). Trimming took 4 bases from V and 2 from J, leaving 8 bases between them. The length of the CDR3 is 13 residues. For the CDR3, the DNA is TGTGCCAGCAGTTGGGGGGCGAACTATGGCTACACCTTC. This codes for CASSWGANYGYTF.

The J gene is TRBJ2-5, the V gene TRBV11-2, with 11 positions matching TRBD2. CDR1 and CDR2 (germline): SGHAT, FQNNGV. Germline trimming cut 5 bases from V and 2 bases from J; bases unmatched to any gene: 10. The CDR3 extends over 17 amino acids. The DNA for the CDR3 is TGTGCCAGCAGCATATTAGCGGGAGGGACGGGTCAAGAGACCCAGTACTTC. Protein sequence: CASSILAGGTGQETQYF.

The V call is TRBV28, the J call TRBJ2-3; 7 bases match TRBD1. This CDR3 comprises 17 residues. The junction had 15 bases not matched to a gene; V was cut back by 5 bases and J by 4 bases. The germline V gene encodes CDR1 MDHEN and CDR2 SYDVKM. CDR3 amino acids: CASSRFKQQGWADTQYF. The CDR3 DNA reads TGTGCCAGCAGTAGATTCAAGCAACAGGGGTGGGCAGATACGCAGTATTTT.

The chain employs TRBV30 and TRBJ1-2, with TRBD1 as a possible D gene (5 bases). Germline assignment: CDR1 GTSNPN and CDR2 SVGIG (reference sequence). This CDR3 has 15 residues. Trimming pared 3 bases from V and 1 base from J, leaving 15 bases between. Here the CDR3 DNA reads TGTGCCTGGAGCGAAGTTTCCAGGGTTAACTATGGCTACACCTTC. Translated: CAWSEVSRVNYGYTF.

This rearrangement joins TRBV20-1 to TRBJ2-3, with D perhaps TRBD1 (5 bases). V was cut by 3 bases and J by 6 bases, with 7 bases left in between. The length of the CDR3 is 11 residues. Germline CDR1 DFQATT, CDR2 SNEGSKA (reference sequence). CDR3 in DNA: TGCAGTGCTAGCCCAGGGGATACGCAGTATTTT. It yields the protein CSASPGDTQYF.

V gene TRBV19 combines with J gene TRBJ1-2; D not certain. V gave up 0 bases and J gave up 5 bases, with 22 bases separating them. CDR1 and CDR2 from the germline V gene are LNHDA and SQIVND (reference sequence). The length of the CDR3 is 18 residues. CDR3 protein: CASSIEGWQAVLGYGYTF. The CDR3 bases are TGTGCCAGTAGTATAGAAGGTTGGCAGGCTGTATTGGGGTATGGCTACACCTTC.

The V call is TRBV30, the J call TRBJ1-2; 7 bases are a match to TRBD1. J gave up 3 bases and V 2 bases, and 6 bases lay outside the gene matches. The CDR3 loop spans 14 amino acids. Germline loops: CDR1 GTSNPN, CDR2 SVGIG (reference sequence). The CDR3 DNA is TGTGCCTGGAGTCCCGACAGGGACTACTATGGCTACACCTTC. It codes for CAWSPDRDYYGYTF.

The CDR3 is CASSFRDRGGNTDTQYF. As DNA, the CDR3 is TGTGCCAGCAGCTTCCGGGACAGGGGAGGGAACACAGATACGCAGTATTTT. The V and J genes are TRBV13 and TRBJ2-3; TRBD1 agrees at 10 bases. The V segment lost 3 bases and the J segment 2 bases; nucleotides outside the gene matches: 8. Germline loops: CDR1 PRHDT, CDR2 FYEKMQ (reference sequence). There are 17 residues in the CDR3.

The chain has TRBV5-1 and TRBJ2-7, with 12 bases fitting TRBD2. V shed 3 bases and J 6 bases; nucleotides not matched to a gene: 4. CDR3 length: 14 amino acids. CDR1 SGHRS and CDR2 YFSETQ come from the germline V gene. The CDR3 loop reads CASSSTSGSGEQYF. The DNA for the CDR3 is TGCGCCAGCAGCTCGACTAGCGGGAGTGGCGAGCAGTACTTC.

The V and J genes are TRBV19 and TRBJ2-7; possible D gene TRBD2, 6 bases. CDR1 is LNHDA and CDR2 is SQIVND in the germline V gene (reference sequence). This CDR3 has 17 residues. Trimming removed 4 bases at V and 7 bases at J, with 26 bases between. The CDR3 loop is CASSTLPRGLGAREQYF. DNA of the CDR3: TGTGCCAGTAGTACCCTCCCTCGGGGACTCGGGGCTCGGGAGCAGTACTTC.